This section outlines one TCR beta chain sequence together with its context. Which antigen it targets is not known. Base qualities are not recorded, but no much larger clone differs from it by a single base. This entry belongs to a study of technical replicates of blood from a handful of donors listed by TCRdb under 2017. Libraries came from the immunoSEQ multiplex PCR assay. Sourced from immuneACCESS, this table was stored by TCRdb with only in-frame sequences that have V and J called. A share of the clones is absent; for the studies checked, an unresolved V gene accounts for under half, and the remainder has no known explanation. Present in this sample are approximately 99,000 clones, approximately 96% of which were seen just once. Approximately 0.38% of the sample comes from the top ten. V is cut back by 9 bases and J by 0 bases, with 4 bases in the junction unmatched. The CDR3 covers 13 residues, taking in both the cysteine and the phenylalanine. This entry keeps only the CDR3 DNA: 39 bases, framed from base 1. As encoded in the germline V gene, CDR1 is WSHSY while CDR2 is SAAADI.

The V gene is TRBV10-2 and the J gene is TRBJ1-1, and 7 junction bases match TRBD1. This sequence originates from a human donor in good health. Sequencing was done on a sample of T cells isolated from PBMCs. The CDR3 corresponds to CASMTGMNTEAFF. The nucleotide sequence reads TGCGCCAGTATGACAGGGATGAACACTGAAGCTTTCTTT.